This T cell receptor beta chain was observed in a study of shared T cell receptors in the human thymus. Sequenced by immunoSEQ multiplex PCR; TCRdb stores in-frame clones only, minus some. The sample carries about 380,000 clones, approximately 95% recorded once. The CDR3 length is 19 residues. Germline values: CDR1 MGHRA, CDR2 YSYEKL. The specimen was thymocytes. The clonotype comes from a human donor. The chain joins TRBV4-1 to TRBJ2-5, with D perhaps assigned TRBD1 or TRBD2 (5 bases each). The end of the DNA aligns better with TRBJ2-7, so the J call may be wrong. The CDR3 nucleotides are TGCGCCAGCAGCCAAGATCACAAGGGACCCCCCCATTCTCCTTACGAGCAGTACTTC. As protein: CASSQDHKGPPHSPYEQYF.